The 25 T cell receptor beta chains listed next were all sequenced from one sample in a study of beta chain features in type 1 diabetes. Overall study results and limits: Type 1 diabetes patients had moderately but significantly shorter TCRB CDR3s in all four CD4+ subsets.

These receptors lack a known antigen. Sequencing targeted expressed TCRB transcripts, as all isolated RNA had been reverse transcribed. This table comes from immunoSEQ multiplex PCR, and its TCRdb copy is limited to in-frame clones, with some not included. The repertoire consists of 500,000 to 800,000 clones, with 9.5% to 15% occurring once and the leading ten covering 0.095% to 0.15%. Sequences were obtained from naive CD4+ T cells from blood. The receptor set was obtained from a man between 25 and 39 years old with type 1 diabetes.

The V gene is TRBV27, the J gene TRBJ2-1, with 10 bases lining up with TRBD2. CDR1 is MNHEY, CDR2 SMNVEV, per germline (reference sequence). J gave up 7 bases and V 7 bases, and 4 bases lay outside the gene matches. CDR3 length equals 13 residues. The CDR3 is CASKTLAGNEQFF. For the CDR3, the DNA is TGTGCCAGCAAGACACTAGCGGGGAATGAGCAGTTCTTC.

This chain links TRBV7-2 with TRBJ1-4, with D tentatively TRBD1 (5 bases). The CDR3 spans 16 residues. Trimming stripped 5 bases from V and 10 bases from J, with 23 bases between. Germline CDR1 and CDR2: SGHTA and FQGNSA. The CDR3 DNA follows: TGTGCCAGCAGCCCCGACCTGACCACGTTGGGGGGAAAACTGTTTTTT. This gives the protein CASSPDLTTLGGKLFF.

This clone was observed a handful of times. The V and J genes are TRBV2 and TRBJ1-5; no reliable D call. CDR1 and CDR2 (germline): SNHLY, FYNNEI. The CDR3 is 15 residues long. V dropped 2 bases and J dropped 0 bases, with 8 bases sitting between them. The CDR3 loop reads CASSELGYSNQPQHF. The DNA for the CDR3 is TGTGCCAGCAGTGAACTTGGGTATAGCAATCAGCCCCAGCATTTT.

V is TRBV4-2 and J is TRBJ1-2; D is ambiguous. CDR3 length: 15 amino acids. Trimming removed 1 base from V and 1 base from J, with 10 bases in between. CDR1 and CDR2 from the germline V gene are LGHNA and YNFKEQ. The CDR3: CASSQGSGSNYGYTF. The CDR3 bases are TGTGCCAGCAGCCAAGGGTCGGGGAGTAACTATGGCTACACCTTC.

This clone was picked up a small number of times. V is TRBV5-1 and J is TRBJ2-1; D gene uncertain. Deletions cut 0 bases from V and 6 bases from J, with 4 bases between. The CDR3 is 12 residues long. The germline V gene has CDR1 SGHRS and CDR2 YFSETQ. CDR3 nucleotides: TGCGCCAGCAGCTTGGCGAGCAATGAGCAGTTCTTC. Its protein product is CASSLASNEQFF.

This clone was observed a few times. This chain joins TRBV10-3 and TRBJ2-3; perhaps TRBD2 as D (6 bases). The CDR3 extends over 14 amino acids. The germline CDR1 and CDR2 sequences are ENHRY and SYGVKD. Trimming pared 7 bases from V and 6 bases from J, leaving 17 bases between. The CDR3 DNA reads as TGTGCCATCAAGGGACTTAACTCTCGGGATACGCAGTATTTT. As protein: CAIKGLNSRDTQYF.

This clone turned up a few times. The genes are TRBV7-9 and TRBJ1-4; TRBD1 aligns across 8 bases. The CDR3 length is 14 residues. Trimming cost V 3 bases and J 8 bases; bases outside gene matches: 5. The germline V gene encodes CDR1 SEHNR and CDR2 FQNEAQ (reference sequence). In nucleotides, the CDR3 is TGTGCCAGCAGCTTCCAGGGGGCCGGCGAAAAACTGTTTTTT. The encoded protein is CASSFQGAGEKLFF.

The chain couples TRBV15 to TRBJ1-5; 11 positions agree with TRBD1. The CDR3 loop spans 18 amino acids. Losses at the gene ends were 3 bases for V and 0 bases for J; bases not matched to a gene: 7. CDR1 is LNHNV and CDR2 is YYDKDF in the germline V gene (reference sequence). The CDR3 region is CATSSRTGGPYSNQPQHF. The CDR3 bases are TGTGCCACCAGCAGCCGGACAGGGGGCCCATATAGCAATCAGCCCCAGCATTTT.

This rearrangement joins TRBV28 to TRBJ2-1; TRBD2 is a possible D gene (5 bases). Germline V CDR1 and CDR2: MDHEN, SYDVKM. This CDR3 region has 15 residues. Trimming stripped 5 bases from V and 12 bases from J, with 23 bases between. CDR3 region: CASSRAGTPSGGQFF. Written as DNA, the CDR3 is TGTGCCAGCAGTAGGGCGGGCACCCCCAGTGGCGGGCAGTTCTTC.

Regarding this clone: Other DNA variants within this sample encode the same CDR3. The V gene is TRBV28, the J gene TRBJ2-7; possible D gene TRBD1, 5 bases. CDR1 MDHEN and CDR2 SYDVKM come from the germline V gene. This CDR3 has 13 residues. Trimming removed 2 bases from V and 2 bases from J, with 7 bases in between. For the CDR3, the DNA is TGTGCCAGCAGTTTAGCAGGGCCCTACGAGCAGTACTTC. Translating gives CASSLAGPYEQYF.

The gene calls are TRBV30 and TRBJ1-4; D call uncertain. The CDR3 totals 11 residues. V lost 4 bases and J lost 10, with 10 bases in between. Looked up from germline, CDR1 is GTSNPN and CDR2 is SVGIG (reference sequence). The CDR3 region has the DNA TGTGCCTGGATTGGAGGCCGAAAACTGTTTTTT. This translates into CAWIGGRKLFF.

This clone turned up a few times. This chain links TRBV7-9 with TRBJ2-3; either TRBD1 or TRBD2 may supply D (6 bases each). CDR1 is SEHNR, CDR2 FQNEAQ, per germline (reference sequence). This CDR3 has 15 amino acids. V lost 8 bases to trimming and J lost 0 bases, with 15 bases between them. The CDR3 here is CASGSGDTSTDTQYF. The DNA of the CDR3 is TGTGCCAGCGGCTCGGGGGACACGAGCACAGATACGCAGTATTTT.

V usage is TRBV7-8 and J usage is TRBJ2-1; 9 bases agree with TRBD1. Germline values: CDR1 SGHVS, CDR2 FQNEAQ. The CDR3 loop spans 14 amino acids. The V gene end was trimmed by 5 bases and the J gene end by 7 bases; junction bases not matched to a gene: 6. CDR3 sequence: CASSQGQGRNEQFF. The CDR3 nucleotides read TGTGCCAGCAGCCAGGGACAGGGTAGGAATGAGCAGTTCTTC.

The J gene is TRBJ2-1, the V gene TRBV19; D is possibly TRBD1 (5 bases). The V and J ends lost 4 bases and 7 bases respectively, with 11 bases between them. The CDR3 has 13 amino acids. Germline CDR1 and CDR2: LNHDA and SQIVND (reference sequence). This CDR3 is CASSTQGINEQFF. For the CDR3, the DNA is TGTGCCAGTAGTACGCAGGGAATTAATGAGCAGTTCTTC.

The table lists this clone with a few counts. Other DNA sequences of this sample code for an identical CDR3. The chain joins TRBV5-4 to TRBJ2-3, with TRBD1 matching 7 bases. The CDR3 covers 14 residues. J gave up 0 bases and V 2 bases, and 0 bases lay outside the gene matches. Germline CDR1 reads SGHNT; CDR2 reads YYREEE (reference sequence). CDR3 bases: TGTGCCAGCAGCTTCAGGGGGAGCACAGATACGCAGTATTTT. Protein product: CASSFRGSTDTQYF.

CDR3 region: CASSLDSDRRRFF. The CDR3 DNA is TGTGCCAGCAGCTTAGACTCCGACAGGAGGCGGTTCTTC. V and J are TRBV7-2 and TRBJ2-1, with a tentative D call TRBD1 (6 bases). The CDR3 is 13 residues long. The V gene lost 1 base and the J gene lost 15 bases, with 16 bases spanning the gap. CDR1 is SGHTA, CDR2 FQGNSA, per germline.

The chain joins TRBV18 to TRBJ1-4; 7 bases are shared with TRBD1. Unmatched junction bases numbered 4, after V lost 2 bases and J lost 7 bases. Germline values: CDR1 KGHSH, CDR2 LQKENI. The CDR3 runs 14 residues. CDR3 in amino acids: CASSPAAGGEKLFF. The CDR3 region has the DNA TGTGCCAGCTCACCAGCAGCAGGGGGTGAAAAACTGTTTTTT.

In nucleotides, the CDR3 is TGTGCCAGCAGTTACTACTCTGGGGTGGTCACTGAAGCTTTCTTT. Translating it yields CASSYYSGVVTEAFF. The chain links TRBV6-5 to TRBJ1-1; D not certain. This CDR3 has 15 amino acids. The ends were cut back, 1 base at V and 4 bases at J, with 13 bases in the middle. The V gene's germline CDR1 is MNHEY and CDR2 SVGAGI.

The chain links TRBV18 to TRBJ2-1, with 8 bases identical to TRBD2. The CDR3 is 16 amino acids. Germline-derived CDR1 and CDR2 are KGHSH and LQKENI. After removal of 1 base from V and 5 bases from J, the junction contained 7 bases not matched to a gene. CDR3 region: CASSPQYSGADNEQFF. DNA for the CDR3: TGTGCCAGCTCACCACAGTATAGCGGGGCGGACAATGAGCAGTTCTTC.

The sample holds a few counts of this clone. The sample has other DNA sequences that encode this CDR3 too. The CDR3 coding sequence is TGTGCCAGCAGCTTACAGGGGAGGAACACTGAAGCTTTCTTT. Its protein is CASSLQGRNTEAFF. The chain links TRBV7-2 to TRBJ1-1; maybe TRBD1 (6 bases). Trimming removed 2 bases at V and 1 base at J, with 8 bases between. CDR1 is SGHTA, CDR2 FQGNSA, per germline. The CDR3 runs 14 residues.

The table lists this clone with a few counts. V gene TRBV4-3 combines with J gene TRBJ2-3; tentatively, D is TRBD1 (6 bases). The CDR3 has 16 amino acids. Germline CDR1 is LGHNA and CDR2 is YSLEER. V was cut by 3 bases and J by 1 base, with 14 bases left in between. Here the CDR3 reads CASSQDRGYGTDTQYF. Written as DNA, the CDR3 is TGCGCCAGCAGCCAGGATAGGGGGTATGGCACAGATACGCAGTATTTT.

The chain is built from TRBV27 and TRBJ1-1, with D perhaps TRBD1 (6 bases). V was trimmed by 5 bases and J by 1 base, leaving 8 bases between them. Germline assignment: CDR1 MNHEY and CDR2 SMNVEV (reference sequence). The CDR3 consists of 13 residues. Here the CDR3 reads CASSGQKNTEAFF. The CDR3 DNA sequence: TGTGCCAGCAGTGGACAGAAGAACACTGAAGCTTTCTTT.

This clone showed up just a few times. In the same sample, other DNA sequences code for this CDR3. The V call is TRBV23-1, the J call TRBJ1-5; D is uncertain. TRBV23-1 is an open reading frame whose function is uncertain. CDR3 size: 14 residues. Deletions cut 2 bases from V and 0 bases from J, with 5 bases between. CDR3 in DNA: TGCGCCAGCAGTCAAAAGGGTAGCAATCAGCCCCAGCATTTT. As protein: CASSQKGSNQPQHF.

This clone was counted between two and nine times. The gene calls are TRBV6-6 and TRBJ1-2, with 9 bases that match TRBD1. Losses at the gene ends were 5 bases for V and 1 base for J; bases not matched to a gene: 2. CDR1 MNHNY and CDR2 SVGAGI come from the germline V gene (reference sequence). This CDR3 is built from 14 residues. CDR3 bases: TGTGCCAGCAGTAGGGACAGGGATAACTATGGCTACACCTTC. It yields the protein CASSRDRDNYGYTF.

The chain recombines TRBV25-1 with TRBJ2-5; TRBD1 is a possible D gene (6 bases). V lost 5 bases, J lost 5 bases, and 15 bases lay in between. CDR1 is MGHDK and CDR2 is SYGVNS in the germline V gene. The CDR3 runs 14 residues. The CDR3, as DNA: TGTGCCAGCAGTAAAGGACAGACCCTGGAGACCCAGTACTTC. This translates into CASSKGQTLETQYF. The full variable domain, in which reference TRBV25-1 and TRBJ2-5 provide the parts outside the CDR3, is EADIYQTPRYLVIGTGKKITLECSQTMGHDKMYWYQQDPGMELHLIHYSYGVNSTEKGDLSSESTVSRIRTEHFPLTLESARPSHTSQYLCASSKGQTLETQYFGPGTRLLVL.